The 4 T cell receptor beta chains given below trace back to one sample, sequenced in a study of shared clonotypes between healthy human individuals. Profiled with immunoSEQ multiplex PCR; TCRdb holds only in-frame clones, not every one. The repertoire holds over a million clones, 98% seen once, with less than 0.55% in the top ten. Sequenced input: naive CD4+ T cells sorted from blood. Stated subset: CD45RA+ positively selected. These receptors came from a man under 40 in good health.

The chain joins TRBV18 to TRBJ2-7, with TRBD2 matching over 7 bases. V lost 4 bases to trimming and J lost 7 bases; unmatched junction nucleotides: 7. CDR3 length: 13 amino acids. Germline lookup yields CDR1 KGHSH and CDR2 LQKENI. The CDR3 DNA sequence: TGTGCCAGCTCACGGGGCGGGGGATCGGAGCAGTACTTC. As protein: CASSRGGGSEQYF.

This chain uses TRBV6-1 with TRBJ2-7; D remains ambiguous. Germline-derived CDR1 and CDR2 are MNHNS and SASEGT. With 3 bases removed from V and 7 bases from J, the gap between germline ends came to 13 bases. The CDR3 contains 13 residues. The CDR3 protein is CASSENPLLEQYF. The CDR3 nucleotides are TGTGCCAGCAGTGAGAATCCTCTACTGGAGCAGTACTTC.

The CDR3 spells CASTYLAGGQYEQYF. Here the CDR3 DNA reads TGTGCCAGCACCTACCTAGCGGGAGGGCAATACGAGCAGTACTTC. This sequence joins TRBV11-2 and TRBJ2-7; TRBD2 agrees at 12 bases. The junction had 8 bases not matched to a gene; V was cut back by 7 bases and J by 4 bases. The germline V gene has CDR1 SGHAT and CDR2 FQNNGV. The CDR3 runs 15 residues.

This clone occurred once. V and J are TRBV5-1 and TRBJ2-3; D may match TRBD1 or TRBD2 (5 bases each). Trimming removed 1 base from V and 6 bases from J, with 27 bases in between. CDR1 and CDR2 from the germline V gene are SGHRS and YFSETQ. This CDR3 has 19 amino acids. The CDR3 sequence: CASSLRPPRPGPSRDTQYF. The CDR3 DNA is TGCGCCAGCAGCTTGAGGCCCCCCCGACCGGGACCCAGTCGGGATACGCAGTATTTT.